This section outlines one TCR beta chain sequence together with its context. These data are taken from a study of T cells in Graves' hyperthyroidism and ophthalmopathy. V was clipped by 5 bases and J by 7 bases; unmatched bases: 8. In germline, CDR1 is SEHNR, CDR2 FQNEAQ (reference sequence). The CDR3 length is 15 residues. Amplified TCR beta CDR3 regions came from RNA transcripts. In the first-round RT-PCR of the TCR CDR3, the HTBI primer set was used. TCRdb processed the multiplex PCR reads anew with MiXCR; each CDR3 protein has one entry. The sample includes approximately 560,000 distinct CDR3 sequences, around 42% seen only once; the top ten take nearly 8.5%. Uncontrolled infection, other autoimmune disease, pregnancy or lactation disqualified patients from enrolment.

The sequenced material came from peripheral blood or thyroid tissue (not recorded which). This clonotype was obtained from a woman under 30 with Graves' hyperthyroidism. The chain employs TRBV7-9 and TRBJ1-5; 10 bases match TRBD1. CDR3 region: CASSPGQGPTQPQHF. CDR3 bases: TGTGCCAGCAGCCCGGGACAGGGGCCAACGCAGCCCCAGCATTTT.